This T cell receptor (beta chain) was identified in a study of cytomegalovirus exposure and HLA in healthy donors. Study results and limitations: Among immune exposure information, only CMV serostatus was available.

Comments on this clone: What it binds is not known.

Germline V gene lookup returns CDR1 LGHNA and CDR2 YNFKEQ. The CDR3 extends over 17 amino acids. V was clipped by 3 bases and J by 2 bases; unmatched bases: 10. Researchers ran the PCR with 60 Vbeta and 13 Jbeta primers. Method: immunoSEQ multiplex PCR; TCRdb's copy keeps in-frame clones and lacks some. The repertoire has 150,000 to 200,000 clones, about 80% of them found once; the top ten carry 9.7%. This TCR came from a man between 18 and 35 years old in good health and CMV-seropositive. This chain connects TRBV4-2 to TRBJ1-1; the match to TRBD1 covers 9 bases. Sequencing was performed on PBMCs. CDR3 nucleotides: TGTGCCAGCAGCCAGCCCGTCTGGACAGGGGATAACACTGAAGCTTTCTTT. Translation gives CASSQPVWTGDNTEAFF.